These 8 T cell receptor beta chains were all obtained from the same sample, sequenced in a study of T cells in localized non-small cell lung cancer. Some clones are missing from TCRdb's copy, which holds only in-frame ones; the method was immunoSEQ multiplex PCR. The profile shows about 25,000 clones, about 86% of them singletons. The starting material was peripheral blood, obtained before any cancer treatment. These receptors all stem from a female donor over 55 with stage I lung adenocarcinoma.

The chain employs TRBV6-1 and TRBJ2-7; 11 bases line up with TRBD2. The CDR3 extends over 15 amino acids. Germline V lookup: CDR1 MNHNS, CDR2 SASEGT. V gave up 6 bases and J gave up 5 bases; unmatched junction bases: 9. The CDR3 reads CASRTGLAASNEQYF. CDR3 coding DNA: TGTGCCAGCAGGACGGGACTAGCGGCGTCCAACGAGCAGTACTTC.

V is TRBV6-6 and J is TRBJ2-1; TRBD1 might be the D (6 bases). Trimming shortened V by 7 bases and J by 7 bases, and 11 bases separated the two germline ends. The germline gives CDR1 MNHNY, CDR2 SVGAGI (reference sequence). This CDR3 has 12 amino acids. The DNA of the CDR3 is TGTGCCAGCATTCAGGGGTGGAATGAGCAGTTCTTC. Protein: CASIQGWNEQFF.

The chain couples TRBV4-1 to TRBJ1-3; D is undetermined. The CDR3 has 15 residues. The V end lost 0 bases, the J end lost 2 bases, and 8 bases lay between the germline ends. The V gene's germline CDR1 is MGHRA and CDR2 YSYEKL. CDR3 sequence: CASSQDAGAGNTIYF. The CDR3 DNA sequence: TGCGCCAGCAGCCAAGATGCGGGAGCTGGAAACACCATATATTTT.

The rearrangement links TRBV7-2 to TRBJ2-7; 7 bases match TRBD1. There are 13 residues in the CDR3. CDR1 is SGHTA and CDR2 is FQGNSA in the germline V gene. V lost 6 bases to trimming and J lost 7 bases; unmatched junction nucleotides: 9. CDR3 coding DNA: TGTGCCAGCAGGTCGGGACAGAAGGTTGAGCAGTACTTC. Protein: CASRSGQKVEQYF.

The chain carries TRBV6-1 and TRBJ1-2; D is ambiguous. The CDR3 consists of 14 residues. Trimming took 6 bases from V and 4 from J, leaving 15 bases between them. Germline values: CDR1 MNHNS, CDR2 SASEGT. As DNA, the CDR3 is TGTGCCAGCAGCTCCGGGAAGGCAGGCTATGGCTACACCTTC. Residues: CASSSGKAGYGYTF.

The genes are TRBV10-3 and TRBJ2-1; 8 positions match TRBD2. Trimming removed 3 bases from V and 13 bases from J; junction bases left unmatched: 11. The CDR3 is 14 residues long. The germline gives CDR1 ENHRY, CDR2 SYGVKD. In nucleotides, the CDR3 is TGTGCCATCAGTGACGGGGGGGGCACCTCCCATCAGTTCTTC. The encoded protein is CAISDGGGTSHQFF.

The CDR3 DNA is TGTGCCAGCAGCGATACTAGCGGGGAAGCTGGTGAGCAGTTCTTC. Translation gives CASSDTSGEAGEQFF. The gene calls are TRBV5-6 and TRBJ2-1, with 10 nucleotides matching TRBD2. The CDR3 loop spans 15 amino acids. The trim removed 4 bases at V and 9 bases at J, leaving 10 bases unmatched. Germline V gives CDR1 SGHDT, CDR2 YYEEEE.

This clone was seen just once. The chain recombines TRBV29-1 with TRBJ1-5, with 7 bases that match TRBD1. This CDR3 comprises 13 residues. The germline V gene encodes CDR1 SQVTM and CDR2 ANQGSEA. Trimming removed 7 bases from V and 1 base from J; junction bases left unmatched: 4. CDR3 sequence reads: CSATQGSNQPQHF. The CDR3, as DNA: TGCAGCGCGACACAGGGGAGCAATCAGCCCCAGCATTTT.